The clone carrying this T cell receptor beta chain was seen only a few times. The antigen remains unidentified. V lost 0 bases and J lost 2, with 5 bases in between. Germline V gene data show CDR1 as SGHKS and CDR2 as YYEKEE (reference sequence). The CDR3 is 13 residues long. Researchers ran the PCR with 60 Vbeta and 13 Jbeta primers. Sequenced by immunoSEQ multiplex PCR; TCRdb stores in-frame clones only, minus some. In the table there are roughly 180,000 clones, approximately 71% of which are singletons. The data originate from a study of cytomegalovirus exposure and HLA in healthy donors. Study overall: There were tens of millions of unique TCRs (from HLA-typed donors) in an early data release. When 350 to 500 donors were genotyped, 81% of them were found to fall in the Caucasian-associated ancestry cluster.

Study-level results: Most TCR sequences showed up rarely, but some public TCRs showed up in many donors. The study recorded 160 or so TCR beta chains that were cytomegalovirus-associated.

This chain connects TRBV5-5 to TRBJ2-5; D unclear. Sequenced: PBMCs. This TCR derives from a woman in her 40s in good health and CMV-seropositive. The CDR3 nucleotides are TGTGCCAGCAGCTTGGTACAGCAAGAGACCCAGTACTTC. The encoded protein is CASSLVQQETQYF.